These 5 T cell receptor beta chains were all obtained from the same sample, sequenced in a study of control samples from healthy donors and cancer patients. Sequencing was performed with immunoSEQ multiplex PCR; in TCRdb, only in-frame clones are kept and a portion is missing. The sample lists 150,000 to 200,000 clones, 90% to 95% seen once, with 1.5% in the top ten. Sequenced: blood. The receptors derive from a woman younger than 45 in good health.

This sequence joins TRBV29-1 and TRBJ2-2, with TRBD2 matching over 14 bases. With 6 bases clipped from V and 1 base from J, the junction kept 4 bases outside the gene matches. The length of the CDR3 is 16 residues. CDR1 and CDR2 (germline): SQVTM, ANQGSEA. The CDR3 DNA sequence: TGCAGCGTAGCCGGGACTAGCGGGGGGAACACCGGGGAGCTGTTTTTT. Protein sequence: CSVAGTSGGNTGELFF.

A single count supports this clone. The chain recombines TRBV7-3 with TRBJ1-4; 7 nucleotides align to TRBD1. Germline V gene lookup returns CDR1 SGHTA and CDR2 FQGTGA. The trim removed 4 bases at V and 5 bases at J, leaving 7 bases unmatched. The CDR3 is made up of 15 amino acids. CDR3 sequence: CASSSPGQRNEKLFF. The CDR3 DNA reads as TGTGCCAGCAGCTCCCCGGGACAGAGAAATGAAAAACTGTTTTTT. The full variable domain, in which reference TRBV7-3 and TRBJ1-4 provide the parts outside the CDR3, is GAGVSQTPSNKVTEKGKYVELRCDPISGHTALYWYRQSLGQGPEFLIYFQGTGAADDSGLPNDRFFAVRPEGSVSTLKIQRTERGDSAVYLCASSSPGQRNEKLFFGSGTQLSVL.

The CDR3 DNA sequence: TGTGCCAGCAATGACCAGGATATTAGCAATCAGCCCCAGCATTTT. Protein sequence: CASNDQDISNQPQHF. The rearrangement uses TRBV2 and TRBJ1-5, with unresolved D. The CDR3 contains 15 residues. Trimming took 7 bases from V and 0 from J, leaving 13 bases between them. Germline loops: CDR1 SNHLY, CDR2 FYNNEI. Based on the CDR3 plus reference TRBV2 and TRBJ1-5, the full variable domain is EPEVTQTPSHQVTQMGQEVILRCVPISNHLYFYWYRQILGQKVEFLVSFYNNEISEKSEIFDDQFSVERPDGSNFTLKIRSTKLEDSAMYFCASNDQDISNQPQHFGDGTRLSIL.

This clone was seen once. The chain carries TRBV5-6 and TRBJ2-3; D is possibly TRBD1 (6 bases). Germline values: CDR1 SGHDT, CDR2 YYEEEE. The length of the CDR3 is 15 residues. Trimming stripped 0 bases from V and 2 bases from J, with 10 bases between. This chain's CDR3 is CASSLETGFTDTQYF. The DNA of the CDR3 is TGTGCCAGCAGCTTGGAGACAGGCTTCACAGATACGCAGTATTTT.

The CDR3 spells CASSPPSGGAREQYF. The CDR3 DNA reads TGTGCCAGCAGCCCGCCTAGCGGGGGGGCCAGGGAGCAGTACTTC. The rearrangement uses TRBV3-1 (or the pseudogene TRBV3-2) and TRBJ2-7, with TRBD2 matching over 12 bases. The CDR3 is made up of 15 amino acids. V was clipped by 4 bases and J by 7 bases; unmatched bases: 8. Germline CDR1 LGHDT, CDR2 YNNKEL (reference sequence).